This T cell receptor (beta chain) was sequenced during a study of blood T cell repertoires in COVID-19. Per the original data handling: Scientists estimated how many nucleated cells there were by amplifying reference gene primers. Here immunoSEQ multiplex PCR was the method, and the copy in TCRdb shows in-frame clones only, minus some. D and trimming were read from the DNA, whereas the V and J calls and clone size are those reported in that table. The table has about 330,000 clones, 70% to 90% seen once. There are 15 residues in the CDR3. V lost 2 bases and J lost 6; bases outside the gene matches: 7. Germline V gives CDR1 MNHEY, CDR2 SMNVEV (reference sequence). The participants were between about 18 and 90 years old and came from 24 US areas. Resolution of symptoms, clearance, or two negative PCRs was present in recovered Cohort 3 donors.

Sample: PBMCs or T cells enriched from blood (not recorded which). The clonotype originates from a young woman who had recovered from COVID-19. J is TRBJ2-3 and V is TRBV27; 8 nucleotides agree with TRBD2. This CDR3 is CASSLTGGALDTQYF. CDR3 bases: TGTGCCAGCAGTTTAACGGGGGGGGCCTTGGATACGCAGTATTTT.